This passage covers 15 T cell receptor beta chains from one sample sequenced in a study of OX40 agonist ivuxolimab in advanced cancers. Using immunoSEQ multiplex PCR, the repertoire was profiled, and TCRdb retains in-frame clones only, with some absent. The sample yields around 93,000 clones, about 87% seen once. The sample in question was CD4+ or CD8+ T cells sorted from blood, obtained in a trial of the OX40 agonist ivuxolimab. The receptors stem from an adult with an advanced solid tumor such as melanoma, head and neck, liver or kidney cancer.

This sequence joins TRBV5-1 and TRBJ2-5; unclear D gene. The J call may not be correct, given that the DNA end is closer to TRBJ2-7. Germline-derived CDR1 and CDR2 are SGHRS and YFSETQ. There are 15 residues in the CDR3. The CDR3 nucleotides read TGCGCCAGCAGCTTGGTGCCAGCAGGTACCTACGAGCAGTACTTC. Its translation is CASSLVPAGTYEQYF.

The genes are TRBV7-2 and TRBJ1-2, with 8 bases aligning to TRBD1. Germline CDR1 SGHTA, CDR2 FQGNSA. This CDR3 has 18 residues. Losses at the gene ends were 5 bases for V and 6 bases for J; bases not matched to a gene: 20. CDR3 in amino acids: CASSPGAGGAGGANGYTF. The DNA of the CDR3 is TGTGCCAGCAGCCCAGGAGCGGGGGGCGCAGGGGGCGCGAATGGCTACACCTTC.

The gene calls are TRBV18 and TRBJ1-6, with TRBD1 matching 10 bases. The V segment lost 4 bases and the J segment 10 bases; nucleotides outside the gene matches: 4. Germline V gene data show CDR1 as KGHSH and CDR2 as LQKENI. The CDR3 contains 14 residues. CDR3 nucleotides: TGTGCCAGCTCACTTGGACAGGGGGACTCACCCCTCCACTTT. Its translation is CASSLGQGDSPLHF.

This chain's CDR3 is CAWSVRIGGGYTF. The CDR3 coding sequence is TGTGCCTGGAGTGTACGGATCGGGGGAGGCTACACCTTC. The rearrangement uses TRBV30 and TRBJ1-2, with a possible D match to TRBD1 (5 bases). V was trimmed by 0 bases and J by 8 bases, leaving 13 bases between them. Looked up from germline, CDR1 is GTSNPN and CDR2 is SVGIG (reference sequence). The CDR3 runs to 13 residues. Full variable domain (rest looked up from reference TRBV30 and TRBJ1-2): SQTIHQWPATLVQPVGSPLSLECTVEGTSNPNLYWYRQAAGRGLQLLFYSVGIGQISSEVPQNLSASRPQDRQFILSSKKLLLSDSGFYLCAWSVRIGGGYTFGSGTRLTVV.

This clone was detected only once. The J gene is TRBJ2-5, the V gene TRBV4-2; D perhaps matches TRBD2 (6 bases). The CDR3 extends over 13 amino acids. V lost 4 bases, J lost 5 bases, and 11 bases lay in between. Germline V CDR1 and CDR2: LGHNA, YNFKEQ. The CDR3 nucleotides are TGTGCCAGCAGCCCCCGTGGGGGGGAGACCCAGTACTTC. Translated, it gives CASSPRGGETQYF.

This clone showed up just a few times. V is TRBV2 and J is TRBJ1-1; D remains unclear. The CDR3 covers 13 residues. The V gene's germline CDR1 is SNHLY and CDR2 FYNNEI. Between the trimmed V and J ends, which lost 6 bases and 3 bases, there was a span of 11 bases. The CDR3 coding sequence is TGTGCCAGCAGCCCATTTGGAGACACTGAAGCTTTCTTT. The encoded protein is CASSPFGDTEAFF.

The chain joins TRBV7-8 to TRBJ2-2; 8 bases align to TRBD2. Trimming removed 1 base from V and 4 bases from J; junction bases left unmatched: 11. The CDR3 runs 18 residues. Germline CDR1 reads SGHVS; CDR2 reads FQNEAQ. The CDR3, as DNA: TGTGCCAGCAGCTTAGATGGGCAGGCGGGAGGATTCACCGGGGAGCTGTTTTTT. It is translated as CASSLDGQAGGFTGELFF.

This clone occurred a few times. The chain employs TRBV11-3 and TRBJ2-1; D gene uncertain. V lost 0 bases and J lost 10, with 10 bases in between. Germline assignment: CDR1 SGHNT and CDR2 YENEEA. The CDR3 covers 13 residues. This CDR3 reads CASSLDRVGEQFF. The CDR3 region has the DNA TGTGCCAGCAGCTTAGATAGGGTGGGCGAGCAGTTCTTC.

The chain has TRBV2 and TRBJ2-4, with 8 bases aligning to TRBD1. The CDR3 loop spans 15 amino acids. CDR1 and CDR2 (germline): SNHLY, FYNNEI. The V segment lost 7 bases and the J segment 0 bases; nucleotides outside the gene matches: 5. The CDR3 is CASTPRGLAKNIQYF. CDR3 sequence (DNA): TGTGCCAGCACTCCCAGGGGGCTAGCCAAAAACATTCAGTACTTC. Full variable domain (rest looked up from reference TRBV2 and TRBJ2-4): EPEVTQTPSHQVTQMGQEVILRCVPISNHLYFYWYRQILGQKVEFLVSFYNNEISEKSEIFDDQFSVERPDGSNFTLKIRSTKLEDSAMYFCASTPRGLAKNIQYFGAGTRLSVL.

The chain uses TRBV7-8 and TRBJ2-5; no firm D call. V shed 2 bases and J shed 4 bases, with 11 bases lying between them. CDR1 and CDR2 from the germline V gene are SGHVS and FQNEAQ. The CDR3 contains 14 residues. The CDR3 region has the DNA TGTGCCAGCAGCTTATCAGTGAAAGGAGAGACCCAGTACTTC. Translating it yields CASSLSVKGETQYF.

The gene calls are TRBV15 and TRBJ2-3; 8 bases map to TRBD1. Germline V CDR1 and CDR2: LNHNV, YYDKDF (reference sequence). This CDR3 spans 15 amino acids. The trim removed 1 base at V and 3 bases at J, leaving 3 bases unmatched. The CDR3 sequence is CATSRGTGGTDTQYF. The CDR3 region has the DNA TGTGCCACCAGCAGAGGCACAGGGGGAACAGATACGCAGTATTTT. The whole variable domain, filled in from reference TRBV15 and TRBJ2-3, reads DAMVIQNPRYQVTQFGKPVTLSCSQTLNHNVMYWYQQKSSQAPKLLFHYYDKDFNNEADTPDNFQSRRPNTSFCFLDIRSPGLGDTAMYLCATSRGTGGTDTQYFGPGTRLTVL.

V usage is TRBV19 and J usage is TRBJ1-4; no firm D call. Trimming took 6 bases from V and 0 from J, leaving 11 bases between them. Germline CDR1 reads LNHDA; CDR2 reads SQIVND (reference sequence). This CDR3 is built from 15 residues. The CDR3 DNA follows: TGTGCCAGTAGAAAAATCCTTGCAACTAATGAAAAACTGTTTTTT. It encodes CASRKILATNEKLFF.

The J gene is TRBJ2-1, the V gene TRBV5-4; 7 nucleotides align to TRBD2. Germline CDR1 is SGHNT and CDR2 is YYREEE (reference sequence). The CDR3 contains 16 residues. Trimming took 4 bases from V and 0 from J; bases not matched to a gene: 7. The CDR3 coding sequence is TGTGCCAGCAGCATTTGGGAGGGAAGCTCCTACAATGAGCAGTTCTTC. Amino acids: CASSIWEGSSYNEQFF. The full variable domain, in which reference TRBV5-4 and TRBJ2-1 provide the parts outside the CDR3, is ETGVTQSPTHLIKTRGQQVTLRCSSQSGHNTVSWYQQALGQGPQFIFQYYREEENGRGNFPPRFSGLQFPNYSSELNVNALELDDSALYLCASSIWEGSSYNEQFFGPGTRLTVL.

V and J are TRBV19 and TRBJ2-3; 12 bases are shared with TRBD2. V gave up 4 bases and J gave up 4 bases; unmatched junction bases: 6. This CDR3 has 16 residues. From germline, CDR1 is LNHDA and CDR2 SQIVND (reference sequence). CDR3 residues: CASSRPTSGGSDTQYF. In DNA, the CDR3 is TGTGCCAGTAGTAGACCGACTAGCGGGGGTTCAGATACGCAGTATTTT.

V and J are TRBV9 and TRBJ2-5; TRBD1 aligns across 8 bases. J was trimmed by 4 bases and V by 4 bases; bases with no gene match: 3. This CDR3 is built from 13 residues. CDR1 SGDLS and CDR2 YYNGEE come from the germline V gene. The CDR3 sequence is CASSPTGGETQYF. CDR3 in DNA: TGTGCCAGCAGCCCCACAGGGGGAGAGACCCAGTACTTC. The complete variable domain, with remaining parts taken from reference TRBV9 and TRBJ2-5, reads DSGVTQTPKHLITATGQRVTLRCSPRSGDLSVYWYQQSLDQGLQFLIQYYNGEERAKGNILERFSAQQFPDLHSELNLSSLELGDSALYFCASSPTGGETQYFGPGTRLLVL.